The 11 T cell receptor beta chains presented below share a single source sample, sequenced in a study of T cell responses to AZD1222 COVID-19 vaccine. The protocol was immunoSEQ multiplex PCR, while the TCRdb copy is restricted to in-frame clones and leaves out a portion. There are about 110,000 clones in the sample; roughly 84% occur only once, and 1.2% lies in the top ten. The material sequenced was peripheral blood, taken on day 0 of AZD1222 vaccination. These receptors were taken from an adult in good health.

CDR3 sequence reads: CASSESPTSVETQYF. DNA of the CDR3: TGTGCCAGCAGCGAATCCCCGACTAGCGTGGAGACCCAGTACTTC. The V gene is TRBV6-2 or TRBV6-3, the J gene TRBJ2-5; 8 bases fit TRBD2. J was trimmed by 5 bases and V by 6 bases; bases with no gene match: 11. The germline V gene has CDR1 MNHEY and CDR2 SVGEGT. CDR3 length: 15 amino acids.

V gene TRBV5-1 combines with J gene TRBJ2-5; D is unresolved. V lost 0 bases to trimming and J lost 5 bases, with 14 bases between them. CDR3 length equals 15 residues. CDR1 and CDR2 from the germline V gene are SGHRS and YFSETQ. CDR3 protein: CASSLDSKTWETQYF. The CDR3 nucleotides read TGCGCCAGCAGCTTGGACTCGAAGACTTGGGAGACCCAGTACTTC.

The rearrangement links TRBV5-1 to TRBJ1-1; D is possibly TRBD1 (5 bases). CDR1 SGHRS and CDR2 YFSETQ come from the germline V gene. The CDR3 has 15 residues. Trimming shortened V by 6 bases and J by 0 bases, and 15 bases separated the two germline ends. CDR3 protein: CASNLRQGMNTEAFF. The CDR3 nucleotides read TGCGCCAGCAACCTCCGCCAGGGTATGAACACTGAAGCTTTCTTT. Together with reference TRBV5-1 and TRBJ1-1, the CDR3 gives the full variable domain: KAGVTQTPRYLIKTRGQQVTLSCSPISGHRSVSWYQQTPGQGLQFLFEYFSETQRNKGNFPGRFSGRQFSNSRSEMNVSTLELGDSALYLCASNLRQGMNTEAFFGQGTRLTVV.

CDR3 sequence: CASSHASGDGEQYF. The CDR3 nucleotides read TGTGCCAGCAGCCATGCCTCAGGGGACGGCGAGCAGTACTTC. The chain employs TRBV3-1 (or the pseudogene TRBV3-2) and TRBJ2-7; a weak D match, TRBD1 (6 bases). CDR3 length: 14 residues. V shed 3 bases and J shed 6 bases, with 15 bases lying between them. The germline gives CDR1 LGHDT, CDR2 YNNKEL (reference sequence).

The chain is built from TRBV21-1 and TRBJ1-2. TRBV21-1 is designated a pseudogene. The CDR3 covers 16 residues. CDR3 protein: CASNPLLGPSLGGYTF. The CDR3, as DNA: TGTGCCAGCAACCCACTTCTAGGACCCTCACTGGGGGGCTACACCTTC.

The count of this clone is one. The chain carries TRBV9 and TRBJ1-2, with TRBD1 identical over 7 bases. The germline V gene has CDR1 SGDLS and CDR2 YYNGEE. Unmatched junction bases numbered 4, after V lost 3 bases and J lost 2 bases. There are 14 residues in the CDR3. The CDR3 DNA follows: TGTGCCAGCAGCGGACAGGGCGCCAACTATGGCTACACCTTC. It encodes CASSGQGANYGYTF.

The chain recombines TRBV19 with TRBJ2-2; D call uncertain. Germline loops: CDR1 LNHDA, CDR2 SQIVND (reference sequence). The germline V and J ends were trimmed by 5 bases and 4 bases, with 5 bases remaining between them. There are 12 residues in the CDR3. The CDR3 spells CASSFFTGELFF. For the CDR3, the DNA is TGTGCCAGTAGTTTTTTCACCGGGGAGCTGTTTTTT.

This chain joins TRBV3-1 (or the pseudogene TRBV3-2) and TRBJ2-5; D gene unclear. The germline V gene has CDR1 LGHDT and CDR2 YNNKEL (reference sequence). V was shortened by 4 bases and J by 5 bases, with 20 bases between the two germline ends. The CDR3 sequence is 16 residues long. The CDR3 loop is CASSPGLEQPWETQYF. CDR3 bases: TGTGCCAGCAGCCCTGGGTTAGAGCAGCCCTGGGAGACCCAGTACTTC.

The chain couples TRBV18 to TRBJ1-1, with D hard to call. The CDR3 runs 13 residues. The V end was cut by 6 bases, the J end by 11 bases, with 19 bases between. Germline V gene data show CDR1 as KGHSH and CDR2 as LQKENI. This chain's CDR3 is CASSTLRPVVAFF. DNA of the CDR3: TGTGCCAGCTCCACCCTACGACCGGTAGTCGCTTTCTTT.

CDR3 DNA: TGTGCCAGCAGCCCTAATTCGGGACTTGTGAACACTGAAGCTTTCTTT. Its protein product is CASSPNSGLVNTEAFF. This chain links TRBV7-6 with TRBJ1-1, with D possibly being TRBD1 (5 bases). The CDR3 has 16 residues. Deletions cut 5 bases from V and 0 bases from J, with 16 bases between. The germline CDR1 and CDR2 sequences are SGHVS and FNYEAQ.

The chain carries TRBV6-5 and TRBJ1-3; D remains unclear. Between the trimmed V and J ends, which lost 6 bases and 2 bases, there was a span of 5 bases. Per the germline V gene, CDR1 is MNHEY and CDR2 is SVGAGI. The CDR3 covers 12 residues. CDR3 in DNA: TGTGCCAGCAGCTCGGCTGGAAACACCATATATTTT. As protein: CASSSAGNTIYF.